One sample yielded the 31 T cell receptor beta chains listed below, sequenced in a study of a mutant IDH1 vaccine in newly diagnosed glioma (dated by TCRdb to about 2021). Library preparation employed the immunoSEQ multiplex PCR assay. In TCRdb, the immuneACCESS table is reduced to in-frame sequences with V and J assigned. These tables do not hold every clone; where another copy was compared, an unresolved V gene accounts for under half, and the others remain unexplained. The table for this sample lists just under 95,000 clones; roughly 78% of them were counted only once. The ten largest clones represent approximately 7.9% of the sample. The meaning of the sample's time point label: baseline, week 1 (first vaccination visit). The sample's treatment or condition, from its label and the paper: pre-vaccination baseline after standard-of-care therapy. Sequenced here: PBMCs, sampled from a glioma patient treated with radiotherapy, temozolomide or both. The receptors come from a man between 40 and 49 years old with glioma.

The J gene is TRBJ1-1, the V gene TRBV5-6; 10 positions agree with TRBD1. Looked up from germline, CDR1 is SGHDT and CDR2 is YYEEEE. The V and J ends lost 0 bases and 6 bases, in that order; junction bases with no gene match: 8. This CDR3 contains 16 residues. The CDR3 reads CASSLAETGGTAEAFF. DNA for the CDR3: TGTGCCAGCAGCTTGGCCGAGACAGGGGGCACTGCTGAAGCTTTCTTT.

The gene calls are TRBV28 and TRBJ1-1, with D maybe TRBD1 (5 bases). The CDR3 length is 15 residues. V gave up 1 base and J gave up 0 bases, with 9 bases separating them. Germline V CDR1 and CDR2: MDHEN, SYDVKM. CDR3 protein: CASSLFQGMNTEAFF. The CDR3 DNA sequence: TGTGCCAGCAGTTTATTTCAGGGAATGAACACTGAAGCTTTCTTT. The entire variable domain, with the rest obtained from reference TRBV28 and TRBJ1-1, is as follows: DVKVTQSSRYLVKRTGEKVFLECVQDMDHENMFWYRQDPGLGLRLIYFSYDVKMKEKGDIPEGYSVSREKKERFSLILESASTNQTSMYLCASSLFQGMNTEAFFGQGTRLTVV.

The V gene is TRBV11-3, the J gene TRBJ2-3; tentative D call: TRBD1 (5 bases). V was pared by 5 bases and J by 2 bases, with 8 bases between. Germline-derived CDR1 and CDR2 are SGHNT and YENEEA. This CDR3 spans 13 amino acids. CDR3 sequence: CASSRQNTDTQYF. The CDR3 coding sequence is TGTGCCAGCAGCCGACAGAACACAGATACGCAGTATTTT.

The CDR3 region is CASSSRPHNEQFF. As DNA, the CDR3 is TGTGCCAGTAGTAGCCGTCCCCACAATGAGCAGTTCTTC. This rearrangement joins TRBV19 to TRBJ2-1, with D unresolved. V gave up 4 bases and J gave up 5 bases, with 9 bases separating them. Germline V gene lookup returns CDR1 LNHDA and CDR2 SQIVND (reference sequence). The length of the CDR3 is 13 residues. The full variable domain, in which reference TRBV19 and TRBJ2-1 provide the parts outside the CDR3, is DGGITQSPKYLFRKEGQNVTLSCEQNLNHDAMYWYRQDPGQGLRLIYYSQIVNDFQKGDIAEGYSVSREKKESFPLTVTSAQKNPTAFYLCASSSRPHNEQFFGPGTRLTVL.

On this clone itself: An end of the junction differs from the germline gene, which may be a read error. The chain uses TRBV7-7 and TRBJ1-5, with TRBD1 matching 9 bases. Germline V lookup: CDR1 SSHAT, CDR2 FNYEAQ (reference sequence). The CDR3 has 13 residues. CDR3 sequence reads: CASSLEQGAAQHF. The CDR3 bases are TGTGCTAGCAGCTTAGAACAGGGGGCGGCCCAGCATTTT.

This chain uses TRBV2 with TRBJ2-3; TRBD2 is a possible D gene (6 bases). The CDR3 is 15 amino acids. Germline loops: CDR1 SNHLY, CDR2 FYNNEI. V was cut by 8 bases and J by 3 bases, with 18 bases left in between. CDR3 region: CASARDQGGTDTQYF. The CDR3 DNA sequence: TGTGCCAGCGCCCGAGACCAGGGAGGTACAGATACGCAGTATTTT.

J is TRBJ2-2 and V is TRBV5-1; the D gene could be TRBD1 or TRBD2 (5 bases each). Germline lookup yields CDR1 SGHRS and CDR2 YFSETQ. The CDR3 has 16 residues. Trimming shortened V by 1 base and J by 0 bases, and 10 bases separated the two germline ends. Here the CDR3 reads CASSLLGTSNTGELFF. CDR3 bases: TGCGCCAGCAGCTTGCTTGGGACGTCGAACACCGGGGAGCTGTTTTTT.

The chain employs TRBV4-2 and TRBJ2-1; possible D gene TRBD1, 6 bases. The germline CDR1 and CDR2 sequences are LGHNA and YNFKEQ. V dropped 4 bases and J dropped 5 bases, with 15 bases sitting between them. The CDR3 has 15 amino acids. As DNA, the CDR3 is TGTGCCAGCAGCCCTTACCGGGACACAAACAATGAGCAGTTCTTC. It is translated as CASSPYRDTNNEQFF.

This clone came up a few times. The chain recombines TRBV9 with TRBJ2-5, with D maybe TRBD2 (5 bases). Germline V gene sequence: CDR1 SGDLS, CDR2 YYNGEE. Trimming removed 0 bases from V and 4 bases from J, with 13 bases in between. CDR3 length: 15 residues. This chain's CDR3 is CASSVAGDKVETQYF. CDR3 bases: TGTGCCAGCAGCGTAGCCGGGGATAAGGTAGAGACCCAGTACTTC. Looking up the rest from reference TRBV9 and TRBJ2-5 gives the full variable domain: DSGVTQTPKHLITATGQRVTLRCSPRSGDLSVYWYQQSLDQGLQFLIQYYNGEERAKGNILERFSAQQFPDLHSELNLSSLELGDSALYFCASSVAGDKVETQYFGPGTRLLVL.

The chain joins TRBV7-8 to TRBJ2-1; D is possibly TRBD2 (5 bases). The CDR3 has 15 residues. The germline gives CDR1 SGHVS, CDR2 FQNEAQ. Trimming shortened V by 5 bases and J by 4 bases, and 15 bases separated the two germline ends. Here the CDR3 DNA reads TGTGCCAGCAGCCGCGACTACGCCGCTTACAATGAGCAGTTCTTC. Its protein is CASSRDYAAYNEQFF.

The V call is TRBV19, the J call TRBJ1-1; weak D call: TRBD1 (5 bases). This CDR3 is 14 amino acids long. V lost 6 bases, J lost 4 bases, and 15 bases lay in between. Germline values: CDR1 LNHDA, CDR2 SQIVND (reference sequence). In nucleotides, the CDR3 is TGTGCCAGTAGAAATCCCCAGGGTGGCACTGAAGCTTTCTTT. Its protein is CASRNPQGGTEAFF.

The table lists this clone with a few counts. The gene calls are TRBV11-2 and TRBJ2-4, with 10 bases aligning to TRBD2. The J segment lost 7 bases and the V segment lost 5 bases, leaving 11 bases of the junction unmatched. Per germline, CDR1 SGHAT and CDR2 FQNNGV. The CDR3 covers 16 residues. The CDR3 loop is CASSLLIAGGANIQYF. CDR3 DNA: TGTGCCAGCAGCCTCCTAATAGCGGGGGGAGCTAACATTCAGTACTTC.

CDR3 sequence: CASSLEPGGWGYTF. The CDR3 bases are TGTGCCAGCAGCTTAGAGCCAGGGGGCTGGGGCTACACCTTC. The chain combines TRBV7-2 with TRBJ1-2, with TRBD1 identical over 8 bases. The trim removed 1 base at V and 8 bases at J, leaving 6 bases unmatched. Germline V lookup: CDR1 SGHTA, CDR2 FQGNSA. This CDR3 contains 14 residues.

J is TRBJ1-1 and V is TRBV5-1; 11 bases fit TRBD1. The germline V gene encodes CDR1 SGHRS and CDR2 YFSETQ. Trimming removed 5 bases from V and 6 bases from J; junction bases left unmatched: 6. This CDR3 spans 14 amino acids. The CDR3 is CASSHGQGASEAFF. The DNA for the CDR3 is TGCGCCAGCAGTCATGGACAGGGGGCATCTGAAGCTTTCTTT.

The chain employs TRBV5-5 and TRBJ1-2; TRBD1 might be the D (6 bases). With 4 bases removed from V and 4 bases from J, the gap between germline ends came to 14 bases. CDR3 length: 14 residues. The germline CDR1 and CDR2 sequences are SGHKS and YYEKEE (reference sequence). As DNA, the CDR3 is TGTGCCAGCAGCCCAACGACAGGCCTCTATGGCTACACCTTC. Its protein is CASSPTTGLYGYTF.

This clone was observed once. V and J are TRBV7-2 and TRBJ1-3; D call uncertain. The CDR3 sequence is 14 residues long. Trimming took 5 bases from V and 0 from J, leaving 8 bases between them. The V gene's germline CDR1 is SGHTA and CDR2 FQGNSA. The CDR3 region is CASSVGNSGNTIYF. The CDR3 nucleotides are TGTGCCAGCAGCGTGGGGAACTCTGGAAACACCATATATTTT.

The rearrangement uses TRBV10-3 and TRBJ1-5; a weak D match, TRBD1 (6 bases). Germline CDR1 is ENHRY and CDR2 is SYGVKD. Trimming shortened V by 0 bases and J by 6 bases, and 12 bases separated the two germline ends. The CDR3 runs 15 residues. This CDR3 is CAISESAAGVQPQHF. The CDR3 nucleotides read TGTGCCATCAGTGAGTCCGCAGCAGGGGTTCAGCCCCAGCATTTT.

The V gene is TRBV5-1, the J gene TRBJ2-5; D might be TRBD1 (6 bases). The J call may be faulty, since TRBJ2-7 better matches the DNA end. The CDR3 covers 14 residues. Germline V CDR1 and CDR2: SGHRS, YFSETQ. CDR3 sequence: CASSLNRDFYEQYF. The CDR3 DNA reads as TGCGCCAGCAGCTTGAACAGGGATTTCTACGAGCAGTACTTC.

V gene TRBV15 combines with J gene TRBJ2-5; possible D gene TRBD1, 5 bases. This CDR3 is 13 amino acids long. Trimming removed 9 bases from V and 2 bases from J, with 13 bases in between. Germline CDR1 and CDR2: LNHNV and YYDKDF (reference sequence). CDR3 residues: CATGVNYQETQYF. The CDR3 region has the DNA TGTGCCACAGGGGTCAATTATCAAGAGACCCAGTACTTC.

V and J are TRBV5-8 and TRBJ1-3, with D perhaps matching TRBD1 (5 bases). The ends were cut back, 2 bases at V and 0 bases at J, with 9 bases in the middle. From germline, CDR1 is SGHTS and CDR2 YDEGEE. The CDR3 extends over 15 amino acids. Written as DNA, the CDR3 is TGTGCCAGCAGCTTCTGGGGCCTCTCTGGAAACACCATATATTTT. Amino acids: CASSFWGLSGNTIYF.

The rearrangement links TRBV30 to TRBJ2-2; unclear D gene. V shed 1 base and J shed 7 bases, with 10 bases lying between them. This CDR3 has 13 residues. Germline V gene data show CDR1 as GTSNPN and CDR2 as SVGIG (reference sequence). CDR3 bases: TGTGCCTGGAGTGATCAGCTTCTCGGGGAGCTGTTTTTT. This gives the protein CAWSDQLLGELFF.

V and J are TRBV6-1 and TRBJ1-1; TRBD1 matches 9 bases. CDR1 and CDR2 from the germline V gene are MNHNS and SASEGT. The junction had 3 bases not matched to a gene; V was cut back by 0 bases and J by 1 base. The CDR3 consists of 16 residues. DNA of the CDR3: TGTGCCAGCAGTGAAGCGATGGGACAGGGGAACACTGAAGCTTTCTTT. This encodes CASSEAMGQGNTEAFF.

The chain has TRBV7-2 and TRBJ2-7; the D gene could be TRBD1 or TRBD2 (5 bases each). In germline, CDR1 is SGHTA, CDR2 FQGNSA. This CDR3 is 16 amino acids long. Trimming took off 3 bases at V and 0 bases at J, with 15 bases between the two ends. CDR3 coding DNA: TGTGCCAGCAGCTTTGCAACGGGGCCCAGCTCCTACGAGCAGTACTTC. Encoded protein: CASSFATGPSSYEQYF.

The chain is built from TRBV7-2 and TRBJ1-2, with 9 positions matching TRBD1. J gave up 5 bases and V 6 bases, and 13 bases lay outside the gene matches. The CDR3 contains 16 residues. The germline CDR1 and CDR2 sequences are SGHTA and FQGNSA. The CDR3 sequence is CASSPTGGRVHYGYTF. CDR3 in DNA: TGTGCCAGCAGTCCAACAGGGGGCAGGGTCCATTATGGCTACACCTTC.

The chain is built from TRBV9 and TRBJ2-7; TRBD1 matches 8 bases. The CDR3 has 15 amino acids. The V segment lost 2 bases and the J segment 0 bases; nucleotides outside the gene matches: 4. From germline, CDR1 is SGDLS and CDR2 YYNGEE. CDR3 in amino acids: CASSVGQGYSYEQYF. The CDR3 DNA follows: TGTGCCAGCAGCGTCGGACAGGGCTACTCCTACGAGCAGTACTTC. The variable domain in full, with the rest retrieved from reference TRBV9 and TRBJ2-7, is DSGVTQTPKHLITATGQRVTLRCSPRSGDLSVYWYQQSLDQGLQFLIQYYNGEERAKGNILERFSAQQFPDLHSELNLSSLELGDSALYFCASSVGQGYSYEQYFGPGTRLTVT.

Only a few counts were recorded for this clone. CDR3 loop: CSVVVTTGELFF. CDR3 bases: TGCAGCGTTGTAGTTACCACCGGGGAGCTGTTTTTT. The V and J genes are TRBV29-1 and TRBJ2-2; D ambiguous. The germline CDR1 and CDR2 sequences are SQVTM and ANQGSEA. The germline V and J ends were trimmed by 4 bases and 4 bases, with 7 bases remaining between them. This CDR3 is built from 12 residues.

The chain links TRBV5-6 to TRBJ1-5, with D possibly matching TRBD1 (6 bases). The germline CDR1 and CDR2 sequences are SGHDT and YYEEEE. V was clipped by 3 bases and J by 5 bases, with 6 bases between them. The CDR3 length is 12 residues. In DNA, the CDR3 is TGTGCCAGCAGCTCAGGGGATCAGCCCCAGCATTTT. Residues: CASSSGDQPQHF.

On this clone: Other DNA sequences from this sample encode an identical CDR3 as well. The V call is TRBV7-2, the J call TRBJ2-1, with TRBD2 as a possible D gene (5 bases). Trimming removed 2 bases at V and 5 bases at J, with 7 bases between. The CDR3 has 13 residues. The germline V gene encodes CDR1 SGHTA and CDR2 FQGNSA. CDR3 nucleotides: TGTGCCAGCAGCTTATTCGGGGACAATGAGCAGTTCTTC. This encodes CASSLFGDNEQFF.

CDR3 sequence (DNA): TGTGCCAGCAGCTTCAGGGGATTCCACTACGAGCAGTACTTC. Its protein is CASSFRGFHYEQYF. The rearrangement uses TRBV11-2 and TRBJ2-7; a possible D gene is TRBD1 (6 bases). V gave up 3 bases and J gave up 3 bases, with 12 bases separating them. CDR1 is SGHAT, CDR2 FQNNGV, per germline. The CDR3 runs 14 residues. Complete variable domain (other parts from reference TRBV11-2 and TRBJ2-7): EAGVAQSPRYKIIEKRQSVAFWCNPISGHATLYWYQQILGQGPKLLIQFQNNGVVDDSQLPKDRFSAERLKGVDSTLKIQPAKLEDSAVYLCASSFRGFHYEQYFGPGTRLTVT.

The CDR3 DNA follows: TGTGCCAGTAGTTTTCCAGGGGACAATCAGCCCCAGCATTTT. Its translation is CASSFPGDNQPQHF. The chain combines TRBV19 with TRBJ1-5, with TRBD1 as a possible D gene (6 bases). The CDR3 contains 14 residues. Per the germline V gene, CDR1 is LNHDA and CDR2 is SQIVND (reference sequence). Trimming cost V 5 bases and J 3 bases, with 11 bases left between them.

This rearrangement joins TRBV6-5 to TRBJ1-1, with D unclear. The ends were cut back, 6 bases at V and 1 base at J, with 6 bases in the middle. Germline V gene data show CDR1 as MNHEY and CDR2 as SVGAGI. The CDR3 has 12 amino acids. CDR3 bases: TGTGCCAGCAGACTATCGAACACTGAAGCTTTCTTT. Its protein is CASRLSNTEAFF.